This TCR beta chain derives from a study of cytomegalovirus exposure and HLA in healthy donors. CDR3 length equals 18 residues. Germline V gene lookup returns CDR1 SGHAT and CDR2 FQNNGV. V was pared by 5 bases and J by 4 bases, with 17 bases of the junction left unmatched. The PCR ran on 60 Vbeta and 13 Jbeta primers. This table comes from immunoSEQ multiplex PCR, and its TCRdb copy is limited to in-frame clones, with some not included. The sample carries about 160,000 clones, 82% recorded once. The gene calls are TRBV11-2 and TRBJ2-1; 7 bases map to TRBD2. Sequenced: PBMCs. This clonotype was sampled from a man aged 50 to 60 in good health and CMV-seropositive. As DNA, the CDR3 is TGTGCCAGCAGCCCCACCCTTGGCGGGGGAGGGTCTTACAATGAGCAGTTCTTC. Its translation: CASSPTLGGGGSYNEQFF.